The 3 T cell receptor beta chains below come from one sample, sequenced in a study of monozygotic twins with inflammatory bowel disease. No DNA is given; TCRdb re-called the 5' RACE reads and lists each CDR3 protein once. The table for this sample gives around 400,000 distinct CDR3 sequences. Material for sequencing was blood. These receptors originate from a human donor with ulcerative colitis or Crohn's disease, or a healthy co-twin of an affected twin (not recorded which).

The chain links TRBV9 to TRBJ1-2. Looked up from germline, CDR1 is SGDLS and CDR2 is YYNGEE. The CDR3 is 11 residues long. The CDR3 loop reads CASSVVDGYTF.

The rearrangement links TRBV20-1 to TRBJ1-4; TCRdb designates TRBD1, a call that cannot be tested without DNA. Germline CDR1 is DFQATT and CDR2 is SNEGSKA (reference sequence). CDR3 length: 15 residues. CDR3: CSARPPQATNEKLFF.

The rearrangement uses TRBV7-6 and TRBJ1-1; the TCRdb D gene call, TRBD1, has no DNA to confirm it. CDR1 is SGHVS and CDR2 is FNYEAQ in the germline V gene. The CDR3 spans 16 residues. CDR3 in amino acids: CASSLRLGGADTEAFF. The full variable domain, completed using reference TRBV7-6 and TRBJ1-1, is GAGVSQSPRYKVTKRGQDVALRCDPISGHVSLYWYRQALGQGPEFLTYFNYEAQQDKSGLPNDRFSAERPEGSISTLTIQRTEQRDSAMYRCASSLRLGGADTEAFFGQGTRLTVV.